These 25 T cell receptor beta chains were sequenced from one sample in a study of blood T cell repertoires in COVID-19. The protocol was immunoSEQ multiplex PCR, while the TCRdb copy is restricted to in-frame clones and leaves out a portion. The sample records 160,000 or so clones, more than 70% being singletons. Sample: PBMCs or T cells enriched from blood (not recorded which). Receptors originate from a man aged 35-49 years who had recovered from COVID-19.

V is TRBV28 and J is TRBJ2-5; D is perhaps TRBD1 (6 bases). The CDR3 totals 14 residues. Germline loops: CDR1 MDHEN, CDR2 SYDVKM. V lost 6 bases and J 0 bases, leaving 11 bases between the germline ends. As DNA, the CDR3 is TGTGCCAGCAGCATCCGGGACAACCAAGAGACCCAGTACTTC. The encoded protein is CASSIRDNQETQYF. Drawing the rest from reference TRBV28 and TRBJ2-5, the complete variable domain is DVKVTQSSRYLVKRTGEKVFLECVQDMDHENMFWYRQDPGLGLRLIYFSYDVKMKEKGDIPEGYSVSREKKERFSLILESASTNQTSMYLCASSIRDNQETQYFGPGTRLLVL.

The chain recombines TRBV5-1 with TRBJ1-2, with 11 bases that match TRBD1. V shed 4 bases and J 4 bases; nucleotides not matched to a gene: 6. Germline assignment: CDR1 SGHRS and CDR2 YFSETQ. The CDR3 runs to 15 residues. The DNA for the CDR3 is TGCGCCAGCAGCAGGAGCGGGACAGGGGGCTATGGCTACACCTTC. Encoded protein: CASSRSGTGGYGYTF.

This clone was seen a few times. This sequence joins TRBV21-1 and TRBJ1-1; TRBD1, the table's D call, was not compared with the DNA. TRBV21-1 is described as a pseudogene. CDR3 length: 16 amino acids. CDR3 amino acids: CASSKVRRGPRSEAFF. CDR3 nucleotides: TGTGCCAGCAGCAAGGTCCGGAGGGGGCCCAGGTCGGAAGCTTTCTTT.

At least ten counts were recorded for this clone. This chain connects TRBV2 to TRBJ1-1; 8 bases line up with TRBD1. Trimming removed 7 bases from V and 0 bases from J; junction bases left unmatched: 16. This CDR3 is 18 amino acids long. The germline V gene has CDR1 SNHLY and CDR2 FYNNEI. The chain's CDR3 is CASILTPRGLIMNTEAFF. The CDR3 bases are TGTGCCAGCATCCTAACGCCCAGGGGGCTTATAATGAACACTGAAGCTTTCTTT.

The rearrangement joins TRBV21-1 to TRBJ2-3; the table's TRBD1 call for D was not verified on the DNA. TRBV21-1 is an annotated pseudogene. The length of the CDR3 is 17 residues. As DNA, the CDR3 is TGTGCCAGCAGCAATACCGGAGATTTCGCAGGGACAGATACGCAGTATTTT. Amino acid sequence: CASSNTGDFAGTDTQYF.

In its sample, this clone was seen a few times. The V and J genes are TRBV28 and TRBJ1-5, with a tentative D call TRBD1 (6 bases). CDR1 is MDHEN, CDR2 SYDVKM, per germline. The CDR3 has 12 amino acids. Between the trimmed V and J ends, which lost 6 bases and 11 bases, there was a span of 14 bases. The CDR3 loop is CASRSSTGSQHF. CDR3 nucleotides: TGTGCCAGCAGATCAAGCACAGGGTCCCAGCATTTT.

As for this clone: This may arise from a read error, as a much more abundant clone is one base away. The chain links TRBV5-1 to TRBJ1-1, with TRBD1 identical over 7 bases. Germline CDR1 SGHRS, CDR2 YFSETQ. The V gene end was trimmed by 3 bases and the J gene end by 1 base; junction bases not matched to a gene: 3. The CDR3 contains 14 residues. The CDR3 DNA reads as TGCGCCAGCAGCTCGGGACAGAGGAACACTGAAGCTTTCTTT. Encoded protein: CASSSGQRNTEAFF.

The rearrangement uses TRBV2 and TRBJ2-3; 11 positions match TRBD2. Trimming removed 0 bases from V and 3 bases from J; junction bases left unmatched: 8. CDR1 and CDR2 (germline): SNHLY, FYNNEI. This CDR3 spans 18 amino acids. This chain's CDR3 is CASSEALRLAGGTDTQYF. In DNA, the CDR3 is TGTGCCAGCAGTGAAGCCTTAAGGCTAGCGGGGGGAACAGATACGCAGTATTTT.

This chain joins TRBV5-1 and TRBJ2-7; a weak D match, TRBD2 (5 bases). Germline loops: CDR1 SGHRS, CDR2 YFSETQ. The CDR3 is 12 amino acids. The ends were cut back, 4 bases at V and 4 bases at J, with 9 bases in the middle. The CDR3 region is CASSVGEYEQYF. In nucleotides, the CDR3 is TGCGCCAGCAGCGTGGGAGAGTACGAGCAGTACTTC.

This clone was seen once. J is TRBJ2-5 and V is TRBV18; D may be TRBD2 (5 bases). Germline CDR1 is KGHSH and CDR2 is LQKENI. CDR3 length: 13 residues. V lost 10 bases, J lost 0 bases, and 12 bases lay in between. CDR3 in DNA: TGTGCCACCTTGTCGAGGGACCAAGAGACCCAGTACTTC. Translation: CATLSRDQETQYF.

This clone has more than one count but fewer than ten. The rearrangement links TRBV10-1 to TRBJ2-1; 8 nucleotides line up with TRBD2. CDR1 is WNHNN, CDR2 SYGVQD, per germline (reference sequence). The CDR3 is 14 amino acids. V shed 2 bases, J shed 7 bases, and the junction held 4 bases outside the gene matches. This chain's CDR3 is CASSEPGGRNEQFF. CDR3 DNA: TGCGCCAGCAGTGAGCCGGGGGGGAGGAATGAGCAGTTCTTC.

This clone was detected once. The gene calls are TRBV3-1 (or the pseudogene TRBV3-2) and TRBJ2-1; TRBD2 matches 8 bases. The CDR3 has 17 amino acids. Per the germline V gene, CDR1 is LGHDT and CDR2 is YNNKEL (reference sequence). With 4 bases clipped from V and 6 bases from J, the junction kept 14 bases outside the gene matches. The CDR3 DNA follows: TGTGCCAGCAGCCTGTACCCCGGGACTAGAGGGGTCAATGAGCAGTTCTTC. Its translation is CASSLYPGTRGVNEQFF.

In DNA, the CDR3 is TGCGCCAGCAGCCCCCAGGGGCCCATGAACACTGAAGCTTTCTTT. It translates to CASSPQGPMNTEAFF. The gene calls are TRBV5-1 and TRBJ1-1; D may be TRBD1 (6 bases). Germline CDR1 is SGHRS and CDR2 is YFSETQ. V gave up 4 bases and J gave up 0 bases, with 13 bases separating them. This CDR3 has 15 amino acids.

The chain joins TRBV7-3 to TRBJ1-2, with 7 bases that match TRBD1. CDR1 and CDR2 (germline): SGHTA, FQGTGA. The V segment lost 5 bases and the J segment 2 bases; nucleotides outside the gene matches: 2. This CDR3 has 13 residues. In DNA form, the CDR3 reads TGTGCCAGCAGCGAGACAGGGAACTATGGCTACACCTTC. This codes for CASSETGNYGYTF.

V gene TRBV5-3 combines with J gene TRBJ2-1, with 11 positions matching TRBD1. TRBV5-3 is treated as an ORF (open reading frame) with a function not yet certain. After removal of 0 bases from V and 6 bases from J, the junction contained 11 bases not matched to a gene. There are 18 residues in the CDR3. CDR3 residues: CARSLAEIGQGAGNEQFF. The CDR3 DNA sequence: TGTGCCAGAAGCTTGGCTGAAATAGGACAGGGGGCAGGCAATGAGCAGTTCTTC.

V is TRBV6-5 and J is TRBJ1-2, with D maybe TRBD1 (5 bases). The CDR3 contains 16 residues. CDR1 and CDR2 (germline): MNHEY, SVGAGI. The V gene lost 2 bases and the J gene lost 4 bases, with 17 bases spanning the gap. CDR3 protein: CASSYNPRDRFYGYTF. CDR3 sequence (DNA): TGTGCCAGCAGTTACAACCCCAGAGACAGATTCTATGGCTACACCTTC.

This chain connects TRBV23-1 to TRBJ1-5; 7 bases agree with TRBD1. TRBV23-1 is designated an ORF whose function remains uncertain. Losses at the gene ends were 3 bases for V and 0 bases for J; bases not matched to a gene: 5. The length of the CDR3 is 16 residues. The CDR3 nucleotides read TGCGCCAGCAGTCACCTCGACAGGGTTAGCAATCAGCCCCAGCATTTT. It encodes CASSHLDRVSNQPQHF.

The gene calls are TRBV7-2 and TRBJ2-5; no reliable D call. Germline CDR1 is SGHTA and CDR2 is FQGNSA. Trimming pared 6 bases from V and 2 bases from J, leaving 13 bases between. This CDR3 contains 14 residues. CDR3 amino acids: CASRPRLSQETQYF. The CDR3 nucleotides are TGTGCCAGCAGACCGCGACTGAGTCAAGAGACCCAGTACTTC.

This clone appeared once. The CDR3 loop is CASSSEGETGELFF. Written as DNA, the CDR3 is TGTGCCAGCAGTTCTGAGGGCGAGACCGGGGAGCTGTTTTTT. This rearrangement joins TRBV28 to TRBJ2-2, with TRBD2 as a possible D gene (5 bases). Trimming took off 4 bases at V and 5 bases at J, with 11 bases between the two ends. This CDR3 comprises 14 residues. Per germline, CDR1 MDHEN and CDR2 SYDVKM.

The J gene is TRBJ2-1, the V gene TRBV4-1; 9 nucleotides line up with TRBD1. Germline CDR1 is MGHRA and CDR2 is YSYEKL. Trimming at V came to 5 bases and at J to 0 bases, leaving 23 bases not matched to a gene. The CDR3 is 22 residues long. The CDR3 protein is CASSSPPKIRDRETSSYNEQFF. CDR3 DNA sequence: TGCGCCAGCAGCTCCCCACCAAAAATTAGGGACAGGGAGACGAGCTCCTACAATGAGCAGTTCTTC.

This clone was recorded once. The chain employs TRBV5-6 and TRBJ1-1, with D tentatively TRBD1 (5 bases). The CDR3 is 16 amino acids. Trimming pared 3 bases from V and 1 base from J, leaving 16 bases between. Germline V gene data show CDR1 as SGHDT and CDR2 as YYEEEE. CDR3 sequence (DNA): TGTGCCAGCAGCTCACTTCCCCCCGGACAGAACACTGAAGCTTTCTTT. This sequence encodes CASSSLPPGQNTEAFF.

The rearrangement uses TRBV18 and TRBJ1-2, with no clear D. From germline, CDR1 is KGHSH and CDR2 LQKENI. The ends were cut back, 3 bases at V and 7 bases at J, with 18 bases in the middle. There are 15 residues in the CDR3. DNA for the CDR3: TGTGCCAGCTCACCGGGTCGATTGCAGCGGCTTGGCTACACCTTC. Translated: CASSPGRLQRLGYTF.

The rearrangement uses TRBV11-1 and TRBJ1-3; 7 bases match TRBD1. V gave up 5 bases and J gave up 0 bases; unmatched junction bases: 7. The CDR3 length is 16 residues. The germline gives CDR1 SGHAT, CDR2 FQDESV (reference sequence). Here the CDR3 DNA reads TGTGCCAGCAGCCGCGGAGGGGGCGCCTCTGGAAACACCATATATTTT. Residues: CASSRGGGASGNTIYF.

V and J are TRBV7-6 and TRBJ2-2; 7 nucleotides agree with TRBD2. J was trimmed by 0 bases and V by 5 bases; bases with no gene match: 9. Germline CDR1 SGHVS, CDR2 FNYEAQ. The CDR3 consists of 17 residues. CDR3: CASSLIPSGANTGELFF. CDR3 in DNA: TGTGCCAGCAGCCTCATCCCAAGCGGGGCGAACACCGGGGAGCTGTTTTTT.

The V gene is TRBV10-2, the J gene TRBJ1-2; D unclear. Germline lookup yields CDR1 WSHSY and CDR2 SAAADI. Deletions cut 1 base from V and 8 bases from J, with 11 bases between. This CDR3 has 13 residues. In DNA, the CDR3 is TGCGCCAGCAGTGAGTACTCGGAGGGCGGCTACACCTTC. Translated: CASSEYSEGGYTF.